The entry that follows covers one TCR beta chain sequence. Its antigen is currently not known. The record has no base qualities; no much larger clone is one base away. As encoded in the germline V gene (reference sequence), CDR1 is MNHNY while CDR2 is SVGAGI. Counted from cysteine to phenylalanine, this CDR3 has 11 amino acids. The retained sequence is limited to the CDR3, 33 bases, with the frame set at the first base. V is shortened by 4 bases, J by 2 bases, and the region joining them spans 2 bases. These data come from a study of OX40 agonist ivuxolimab in advanced cancers. Concerning the study at large: Ivuxolimab was a fully human IgG2 agonistic monoclonal antibody targeting the costimulatory receptor OX40 (CD134). Among the roughly 52 dose-escalation patients, around 19 had hepatocellular carcinoma, roughly 15 melanoma, 9 renal cell carcinoma and 9 head and neck cancer. Intravenous ivuxolimab was administered to patients every 2 weeks at six dose levels: 0.01, 0.1, 0.3, 1.5, 3 and 10 mg/kg. Partial responses were achieved by three dose-escalation patients, of whom one had hepatocellular carcinoma and two had cutaneous melanoma. A male proportion of roughly 85% and a mean age of 60 years, ranging from roughly 23 to 90, were recorded for the dose-escalation cohort. Prior anti-PD-1, anti-PD-L1 or anti-CTLA-4 therapy was permitted, and checkpoint inhibitors had been received by under 50% of dose-escalation patients. The paper describes the monotherapy dose-escalation part (N of about 54 patients) of the phase I trial of ivuxolimab. Peripheral TCRbeta sequencing aimed to test whether ivuxolimab altered TCR sequence diversity and caused clonal T-cell expansion.

The trial excluded patients who had a history of autoimmune disease or were on systemic immunosuppression. Peripheral blood for TCR sequencing was collected from all dose cohorts at baseline, on cycle 4 day 1, and on cycle 7 day 1. Samples came from an open-label, multicenter, first-in-human phase I dose-escalation trial of ivuxolimab. Adults with locally advanced or metastatic melanoma, renal cell carcinoma, hepatocellular carcinoma or head and neck squamous cell carcinoma were enrolled in the trial. Before TCR sequencing, CD4+ and CD8+ T cells were separately sorted from peripheral blood. The paper's findings and limits, for the study overall: After ivuxolimab, more expanded clones were found on average in CD8+ T cells than in CD4+ T cells. Which antigens the clonally expanded peripheral T cells were specific for was not determined. Low levels of normalized T-cell clonal expansion were also seen in some patients who did not respond. In partial responders in the 0.1-3.0 mg/kg groups, normalized peripheral clonal expansion was found to be among the lowest, especially among CD8+ T cells. At doses of 0.1 to 3.0 mg/kg, clonal expansion of both CD4+ and CD8+ T cells in blood was seen between baseline and week 6.

For sequencing of the TCRbeta CDR3 region, genomic DNA was extracted from the sorted cells. The immunoSEQ Assay was used for sequencing of TCRbeta CDR3 regions. This is the immuneACCESS table as TCRdb keeps it, with only in-frame sequences that have V and J called. A part of the clones is gone; compared with another copy, unresolved V genes explain less than half, and the rest is unexplained. The sample yields around 66,000 clones; 70% to 90% were counted once. The ten largest clones capture roughly 1.1% of the sample. Sequenced material: CD4+ or CD8+ T cells sorted from blood, taken in a trial of the OX40 agonist ivuxolimab. The receptor was isolated from an adult with an advanced solid tumor such as melanoma, head and neck, liver or kidney cancer. Recombination linked TRBV6-6 to TRBJ2-5, with the D gene not clear enough to name. CDR3 loop: CASSSQETQYF. The DNA sequence is as follows: TGTGCCAGCAGTTCACAAGAGACCCAGTACTTC.